The clone carrying this T cell receptor beta chain was observed once. This table comes from immunoSEQ multiplex PCR, and its TCRdb copy is limited to in-frame clones, with some not included. The sample records 250,000 or so clones, approximately 86% being singletons. The data stem from a study of blood T cell repertoires in COVID-19. The germline gives CDR1 SGHAT, CDR2 FQNNGV. The CDR3 totals 16 residues. Germline trimming cut 1 base from V and 9 bases from J; bases unmatched to any gene: 7. This TCR came from a woman aged 45-60 years who had recovered from COVID-19. This sequence joins TRBV11-2 and TRBJ2-1; 12 bases agree with TRBD2. Source material: PBMCs or T cells enriched from blood (not recorded which). The CDR3 DNA reads as TGTGCCAGCAGCTTAGGACTAGCGGGAGAAAGTAGTGAGCAGTTCTTC. It specifies CASSLGLAGESSEQFF.